What follows are 6 T cell receptor beta chains derived from one specimen sequenced in a study of radiotherapy plus CTLA-4 blockade in lung cancer. The repertoire was sequenced with immunoSEQ multiplex PCR; TCRdb's copy has only in-frame clones and lacks some. The sample holds about 28,000 clones; under 80% are singletons and the top ten take approximately 7.7%. This sample comprised peripheral blood, obtained from a patient treated with radiotherapy plus ipilimumab. These receptor sequences come from a human donor with non-small cell lung cancer who had stable disease on radiotherapy plus ipilimumab.

The chain combines TRBV6-5 with TRBJ2-2; 7 positions agree with TRBD1. Looked up from germline, CDR1 is MNHEY and CDR2 is SVGAGI. The junction had 5 bases not matched to a gene; V was cut back by 0 bases and J by 4 bases. The CDR3 covers 16 residues. CDR3 DNA sequence: TGTGCCAGCAGTTACTCCTCAGGGGGTGGCACCGGGGAGCTGTTTTTT. Its protein product is CASSYSSGGGTGELFF.

The rearrangement joins TRBV7-2 to TRBJ2-7; TRBD1 matches 7 bases. The CDR3 runs to 15 residues. Trimming at V came to 6 bases and at J to 2 bases, leaving 10 bases not matched to a gene. Germline CDR1 reads SGHTA; CDR2 reads FQGNSA. The CDR3 protein is CASSLHLGGAYEQYF. Here the CDR3 DNA reads TGTGCCAGCAGTTTGCATTTAGGGGGCGCCTACGAGCAGTACTTC. Together with reference TRBV7-2 and TRBJ2-7, the CDR3 gives the full variable domain: GAGVSQSPSNKVTEKGKDVELRCDPISGHTALYWYRQSLGQGLEFLIYFQGNSAPDKSGLPSDRFSAERTGGSVSTLTIQRTQQEDSAVYLCASSLHLGGAYEQYFGPGTRLTVT.

V gene TRBV18 combines with J gene TRBJ2-7, with D uncertain. Between the trimmed V and J ends, which lost 1 base and 3 bases, there was a span of 7 bases. The CDR3 is 13 residues long. The germline V gene encodes CDR1 KGHSH and CDR2 LQKENI. The DNA of the CDR3 is TGTGCCAGCTCACCACAAAACAACTACGAGCAGTACGTC. Translation gives CASSPQNNYEQYV.

The chain has TRBV7-2 and TRBJ2-7; D tentatively fits TRBD1 or TRBD2 (5 bases each). V lost 0 bases and J 2 bases, leaving 8 bases between the germline ends. CDR3 length equals 14 residues. From germline, CDR1 is SGHTA and CDR2 FQGNSA. CDR3 DNA: TGTGCCAGCAGCTTAGCGGGGACCACCTACGAGCAGTACTTC. Translated: CASSLAGTTYEQYF.

The gene calls are TRBV7-9 and TRBJ1-1; D unresolved. Trimming stripped 5 bases from V and 6 bases from J, with 13 bases between. CDR1 SEHNR and CDR2 FQNEAQ come from the germline V gene (reference sequence). The CDR3 extends over 13 amino acids. The CDR3 nucleotides read TGTGCCAGCAGCCCTCCCGGAGGAGCTGAAGCTTTCTTT. This encodes CASSPPGGAEAFF.

The V gene is TRBV28, the J gene TRBJ1-5; the D gene is possibly TRBD1 (5 bases). The CDR3 totals 14 residues. From germline, CDR1 is MDHEN and CDR2 SYDVKM. V dropped 7 bases and J dropped 5 bases, with 15 bases sitting between them. CDR3 bases: TGTGCCAGCACCATACCCAGGGTGGATCAGCCCCAGCATTTT. This encodes CASTIPRVDQPQHF. Full variable domain (outside the CDR3, taken from reference TRBV28 and TRBJ1-5): DVKVTQSSRYLVKRTGEKVFLECVQDMDHENMFWYRQDPGLGLRLIYFSYDVKMKEKGDIPEGYSVSREKKERFSLILESASTNQTSMYLCASTIPRVDQPQHFGDGTRLSIL.